These 23 T cell receptor beta chains share one sample of origin, sequenced in a study of cytomegalovirus exposure and HLA in healthy donors. 13 Jbeta primers and 60 Vbeta primers were used for the PCR. Sequencing was performed with immunoSEQ multiplex PCR; in TCRdb, only in-frame clones are kept and a portion is missing. The table has 85,000 to 130,000 clones, around 85% seen once; the top ten hold roughly 3.6%. The sample taken for sequencing was PBMCs. These receptors all stem from a man in his sixties in good health and CMV-seronegative.

The rearrangement links TRBV5-6 to TRBJ2-3; unclear D gene. V lost 1 base, J lost 2 bases, and 11 bases lay in between. Germline loops: CDR1 SGHDT, CDR2 YYEEEE. CDR3 length: 15 amino acids. CDR3 nucleotides: TGTGCCAGCAGCTTGTCATTCCAGAACACAGATACGCAGTATTTT. As protein: CASSLSFQNTDTQYF.

The chain recombines TRBV7-9 with TRBJ1-2; 7 bases map to TRBD1. The CDR3 runs 15 residues. The V gene's germline CDR1 is SEHNR and CDR2 FQNEAQ (reference sequence). The V segment lost 4 bases and the J segment 7 bases; nucleotides outside the gene matches: 12. CDR3 coding DNA: TGTGCCAGCAGCTACGGGACAGCTGCTCAGGTTGGCTACACCTTC. Encoded protein: CASSYGTAAQVGYTF.

J is TRBJ1-5 and V is TRBV6-5; TRBD1 matches at 7 bases. With V trimmed by 6 bases and J by 2 bases, 4 bases remained unmatched. Germline CDR1 is MNHEY and CDR2 is SVGAGI. The CDR3 has 14 amino acids. The DNA for the CDR3 is TGTGCCAGCAGCCTCGGGACAGGCAATCAGCCCCAGCATTTT. Its translation is CASSLGTGNQPQHF.

The chain links TRBV28 to TRBJ1-2; tentatively, D is TRBD1 (6 bases). CDR1 and CDR2 from the germline V gene are MDHEN and SYDVKM. V shed 4 bases and J shed 3 bases, with 30 bases lying between them. The CDR3 consists of 20 residues. The CDR3 is CASSSPRGGGRSKSYYGYTF. CDR3 bases: TGTGCCAGCAGTTCCCCCCGCGGGGGGGGCAGGAGTAAAAGTTACTATGGCTACACCTTC.

The chain recombines TRBV5-6 with TRBJ2-2, with D perhaps matching TRBD1 (6 bases). With 3 bases removed from V and 6 bases from J, the gap between germline ends came to 12 bases. The germline CDR1 and CDR2 sequences are SGHDT and YYEEEE. The CDR3 has 14 amino acids. The CDR3 DNA reads TGTGCCAGCAGCTACAGGGTCGGGTCCGGGGAGCTGTTTTTT. This sequence encodes CASSYRVGSGELFF. The full variable domain, with the rest looked up from reference TRBV5-6 and TRBJ2-2, is DAGVTQSPTHLIKTRGQQVTLRCSPKSGHDTVSWYQQALGQGPQFIFQYYEEEERQRGNFPDRFSGHQFPNYSSELNVNALLLGDSALYLCASSYRVGSGELFFGEGSRLTVL.

Note on this clone: Other DNA sequences within the sample encode an identical CDR3. The chain is built from TRBV20-1 and TRBJ1-4; D is undetermined. Germline CDR1 and CDR2: DFQATT and SNEGSKA (reference sequence). The CDR3 sequence is 11 residues long. Trimming cost V 3 bases and J 5 bases, with 4 bases left between them. The CDR3 loop is CSARENEKLFF. DNA of the CDR3: TGCAGTGCTAGGGAGAATGAAAAACTGTTTTTT.

The chain joins TRBV6-1 to TRBJ1-5; D possibly corresponds to TRBD1 (6 bases). Per the germline V gene, CDR1 is MNHNS and CDR2 is SASEGT. The CDR3 extends over 15 amino acids. The germline V and J ends were trimmed by 4 bases and 5 bases, with 15 bases remaining between them. In nucleotides, the CDR3 is TGTGCCAGCAGTGGGTCAACAGGGTGGGATCAGCCCCAGCATTTT. Translation gives CASSGSTGWDQPQHF.

This chain joins TRBV30 and TRBJ2-7; no definite D call. This CDR3 region has 13 residues. Trimming removed 5 bases from V and 4 bases from J, with 15 bases in between. CDR1 and CDR2 from the germline V gene are GTSNPN and SVGIG (reference sequence). CDR3 DNA sequence: TGTGCCTGGGGCAGGAAGGTTTATTACGAGCAGTACTTC. It specifies CAWGRKVYYEQYF.

The V call is TRBV9, the J call TRBJ1-2, with D perhaps TRBD1 (6 bases). The V end lost 0 bases, the J end lost 7 bases, and 10 bases lay between the germline ends. This CDR3 has 13 residues. Germline lookup yields CDR1 SGDLS and CDR2 YYNGEE. The CDR3 loop is CASSVGGGAGYTF. CDR3 sequence (DNA): TGTGCCAGCAGCGTAGGGGGGGGCGCTGGCTACACCTTC.

This chain connects TRBV6-5 to TRBJ2-3, with D maybe TRBD1 (6 bases). This CDR3 region has 16 residues. The V end lost 4 bases, the J end lost 1 base, and 15 bases lay between the germline ends. In germline, CDR1 is MNHEY, CDR2 SVGAGI. As DNA, the CDR3 is TGTGCCAGCAGTTGGGGAAGAGGGGGTGGCACAGATACGCAGTATTTT. Protein: CASSWGRGGGTDTQYF.

The count of this clone is one. The V call is TRBV11-2, the J call TRBJ1-1, with D unresolved. The CDR3 has 14 amino acids. Trimming took 5 bases from V and 5 from J, leaving 15 bases between them. Germline V gene sequence: CDR1 SGHAT, CDR2 FQNNGV. This CDR3 is CASSVRGLTTEAFF. The CDR3 region has the DNA TGTGCCAGCAGCGTACGGGGTCTTACAACTGAAGCTTTCTTT.

The genes are TRBV10-3 and TRBJ2-3; D possibly corresponds to TRBD2 (5 bases). In germline, CDR1 is ENHRY, CDR2 SYGVKD. CDR3 length equals 11 residues. V lost 8 bases and J 4 bases, leaving 7 bases between the germline ends. CDR3 nucleotide sequence: TGTGCCATCGCCGGGGCAGATACGCAGTATTTT. It specifies CAIAGADTQYF.

This clone was picked up one time. The chain couples TRBV5-1 to TRBJ2-1; 12 bases agree with TRBD2. CDR1 is SGHRS, CDR2 YFSETQ, per germline. This CDR3 is 15 amino acids long. J was trimmed by 7 bases and V by 4 bases; bases with no gene match: 6. The CDR3 nucleotides read TGCGCCAGCAGCACCCGGACTAGCGGGGCAAATGAGCAGTTCTTC. Amino acid sequence: CASSTRTSGANEQFF. The whole variable domain, remainder taken from reference TRBV5-1 and TRBJ2-1, is KAGVTQTPRYLIKTRGQQVTLSCSPISGHRSVSWYQQTPGQGLQFLFEYFSETQRNKGNFPGRFSGRQFSNSRSEMNVSTLELGDSALYLCASSTRTSGANEQFFGPGTRLTVL.

The chain links TRBV10-2 to TRBJ1-2; D ambiguous. The CDR3 spans 16 residues. Germline V gives CDR1 WSHSY, CDR2 SAAADI. Trimming stripped 3 bases from V and 3 bases from J, with 17 bases between. CDR3 DNA sequence: TGCGCCAGCAGTGATTTAAGGACTCCTGCCGACTATGGCTACACCTTC. Translation gives CASSDLRTPADYGYTF.

Points on this clone: A junction end diverges from the germline sequence, so it may reflect a read error. The chain carries TRBV5-6 and TRBJ1-2; no firm D call. This CDR3 is 13 amino acids long. Germline CDR1 and CDR2: SGHDT and YYEEEE. In DNA form, the CDR3 reads TGTGCCAGCAACTTGGGAGAGTCATATGGCTACACCTTC. Protein sequence: CASNLGESYGYTF.

The CDR3 DNA sequence: TGTGCCAGCAGTGTGGGCGGGCCCACGGCCCAGTACTTC. Amino acids: CASSVGGPTAQYF. This chain uses TRBV2 with TRBJ2-5, with a tentative D call TRBD2 (5 bases). Germline loops: CDR1 SNHLY, CDR2 FYNNEI. The CDR3 extends over 13 amino acids. The V and J ends lost 4 bases and 9 bases respectively, with 15 bases between them.

The chain uses TRBV9 and TRBJ2-7, with TRBD1 matching over 10 bases. CDR1 and CDR2 from the germline V gene are SGDLS and YYNGEE. V shed 0 bases, J shed 6 bases, and the junction held 3 bases outside the gene matches. CDR3 length: 14 residues. The CDR3 bases are TGTGCCAGCAGCGTAGGACAGGGGGCGACCGAGCAGTACTTC. Amino acids: CASSVGQGATEQYF.

This clone was picked up a small number of times. V gene TRBV28 combines with J gene TRBJ1-1; a possible D gene is TRBD1 (6 bases). Germline CDR1 MDHEN, CDR2 SYDVKM. This CDR3 comprises 11 residues. Trimming shortened V by 4 bases and J by 8 bases, and 8 bases separated the two germline ends. In DNA form, the CDR3 reads TGTGCCAGCAGTTACGGACAGGAAGCTTTCTTT. It codes for CASSYGQEAFF.

This clone came up a few times. V gene TRBV7-2 combines with J gene TRBJ1-2; D possibly corresponds to TRBD1 (6 bases). Per germline, CDR1 SGHTA and CDR2 FQGNSA. The V end lost 4 bases, the J end lost 5 bases, and 14 bases lay between the germline ends. The CDR3 runs to 14 residues. Here the CDR3 reads CASSSLDRTYGYTF. The CDR3 DNA reads TGTGCCAGCAGCTCGCTAGACAGGACGTATGGCTACACCTTC.

CDR3 coding DNA: TGCGCCAGCAGCCATCGTTCAGGGGGCGAGGAAAAACTGTTTTTT. It codes for CASSHRSGGEEKLFF. The chain employs TRBV4-3 and TRBJ1-4, with 8 bases lining up with TRBD1. Germline CDR1 is LGHNA and CDR2 is YSLEER. The CDR3 spans 15 residues. V was pared by 3 bases and J by 8 bases, with 8 bases of the junction left unmatched.

The chain recombines TRBV5-8 with TRBJ2-5; 8 positions agree with TRBD1. Germline lookup yields CDR1 SGHTS and CDR2 YDEGEE. The CDR3 contains 13 residues. After removal of 5 bases from V and 5 bases from J, the junction contained 5 bases not matched to a gene. As DNA, the CDR3 is TGTGCCAGCAGGAAAACAGGGGGGGAGACCCAGTACTTC. This translates into CASRKTGGETQYF.

The chain combines TRBV5-6 with TRBJ1-6; D not resolved. CDR1 is SGHDT, CDR2 YYEEEE, per germline. Trimming pared 0 bases from V and 1 base from J, leaving 8 bases between. CDR3 length equals 16 residues. CDR3 DNA sequence: TGTGCCAGCAGCTTGGGGGCTCGATCCTATAATTCACCCCTCCACTTT. It codes for CASSLGARSYNSPLHF. Complete variable domain (other parts from reference TRBV5-6 and TRBJ1-6): DAGVTQSPTHLIKTRGQQVTLRCSPKSGHDTVSWYQQALGQGPQFIFQYYEEEERQRGNFPDRFSGHQFPNYSSELNVNALLLGDSALYLCASSLGARSYNSPLHFGNGTRLTVT.

Of note for this clone: Other nucleotide sequences in the sample specify the same CDR3. The V call is TRBV5-1, the J call TRBJ2-7, with TRBD2 matching over 10 bases. CDR3 length equals 14 residues. With 4 bases clipped from V and 2 bases from J, the junction kept 3 bases outside the gene matches. Germline V gene data show CDR1 as SGHRS and CDR2 as YFSETQ. The CDR3 coding sequence is TGCGCCAGCAGCCCTAGCGGGGGCCCCTACGAGCAGTACGTC. Translating gives CASSPSGGPYEQYV.